What follows are 22 T cell receptor beta chains derived from one specimen sequenced in a study of response to subunit inactivated influenza vaccine. TCRdb reanalysed the RT-PCR reads using MiXCR and keeps one entry per CDR3 protein. This sample has about 780,000 distinct CDR3 sequences, with around 18% found just once. The sequencing here drew on PBMCs from blood, taken 5 days after vaccination. The source of these receptors is a man aged 50 or older who received an inactivated influenza vaccine.

This clonotype showed up many times. CDR3 protein: CASSYQGYEQYF. The CDR3, as DNA: TGTGCCAGCAGTTACCAGGGGTACGAGCAGTACTTC. The V and J genes are TRBV6-5 and TRBJ2-7; TRBD1 is a possible D gene (6 bases). V lost 2 bases and J lost 4, with 6 bases in between. This CDR3 region has 12 residues. CDR1 is MNHEY, CDR2 SVGAGI, per germline.

This clonotype was seen only a few times. J is TRBJ2-1 and V is TRBV9; 9 nucleotides match TRBD1. The CDR3 contains 16 residues. Per germline, CDR1 SGDLS and CDR2 YYNGEE. With V trimmed by 4 bases and J by 2 bases, 7 bases remained unmatched. The CDR3 coding sequence is TGTGCCAGCAGCATATTGGGACAGGGAGCCTACAATGAGCAGTTCTTC. Translating it yields CASSILGQGAYNEQFF.

This clonotype turned up a few times. The rearrangement uses TRBV10-3 and TRBJ2-1; D gene ambiguous. The V end was cut by 4 bases, the J end by 2 bases, with 12 bases between. CDR3 size: 15 residues. Germline V lookup: CDR1 ENHRY, CDR2 SYGVKD. The CDR3 nucleotides read TGTGCCATCAGTGCCACCTCTGGGCCCTACAATGAGCAGTTCTTC. Protein product: CAISATSGPYNEQFF.

This clonotype turned up a few times. The rearrangement uses TRBV6-2 or TRBV6-3 and TRBJ2-4; no clear D gene. The CDR3 is 18 residues long. Germline-derived CDR1 and CDR2 are MNHEY and SVGEGT. The V gene lost 0 bases and the J gene lost 3 bases, with 18 bases spanning the gap. This chain's CDR3 is CASSYSPLEPEGKNIQYF. The CDR3 DNA reads as TGTGCCAGCAGTTACTCCCCCTTGGAACCAGAAGGCAAAAACATTCAGTACTTC.

This clonotype was recorded a few times. The chain links TRBV4-3 to TRBJ2-1; D ambiguous. The CDR3 has 15 amino acids. Germline V gene sequence: CDR1 LGHNA, CDR2 YSLEER. V lost 0 bases to trimming and J lost 5 bases, with 11 bases between them. The CDR3 spells CASSQDGLTHNEQFF. Here the CDR3 DNA reads TGCGCCAGCAGCCAAGATGGTCTCACTCACAATGAGCAGTTCTTC.

The chain recombines TRBV7-2 with TRBJ2-3; possible D gene TRBD2, 5 bases. V gave up 4 bases and J gave up 6 bases, with 11 bases separating them. Looked up from germline, CDR1 is SGHTA and CDR2 is FQGNSA. The CDR3 loop spans 13 amino acids. The CDR3: CASSWGDRDTQYF. The CDR3, as DNA: TGTGCCAGCAGCTGGGGAGATCGGGATACGCAGTATTTT.

CDR3 sequence: CASSLVRQDNEQFF. CDR3 DNA: TGCGCCAGCAGCTTGGTCCGCCAGGACAATGAGCAGTTCTTC. V gene TRBV5-1 combines with J gene TRBJ2-1; D unclear. V shed 0 bases and J shed 5 bases, with 9 bases lying between them. The CDR3 has 14 amino acids. Germline values: CDR1 SGHRS, CDR2 YFSETQ.

The chain is built from TRBV20-1 and TRBJ2-2; tentative D call: TRBD1 (5 bases). V was shortened by 0 bases and J by 1 base, with 12 bases between the two germline ends. The germline CDR1 and CDR2 sequences are DFQATT and SNEGSKA (reference sequence). This CDR3 is 16 amino acids long. CDR3 residues: CSARDLTGQNTGELFF. CDR3 DNA: TGCAGTGCTAGAGATCTAACAGGACAGAACACCGGGGAGCTGTTTTTT.

This clonotype has a handful of counts. The chain is built from TRBV4-3 and TRBJ2-7, with unresolved D. In germline, CDR1 is LGHNA, CDR2 YSLEER. This CDR3 has 15 amino acids. Trimming left V 1 base short and J 0 bases short, with 10 bases between. CDR3 in amino acids: CASSQVYLSSYEQYF. The DNA for the CDR3 is TGCGCCAGCAGCCAAGTTTACCTTAGCTCCTACGAGCAGTACTTC.

This clonotype was picked up a small number of times. The chain has TRBV12-3 or TRBV12-4 and TRBJ2-5; possibly TRBD2 for D (6 bases). The CDR3 spans 18 residues. Trimming shortened V by 6 bases and J by 3 bases, and 26 bases separated the two germline ends. The CDR3 DNA reads TGTGCCAGCAGGCCGAATCGGGACGCCGCGCGGGGCGAAGAGACCCAGTACTTC. Its translation is CASRPNRDAARGEETQYF.

The J gene is TRBJ2-7, the V gene TRBV12-3 or TRBV12-4; 8 bases match TRBD2. V was clipped by 5 bases and J by 4 bases; unmatched bases: 4. CDR3 length: 13 residues. This chain's CDR3 is CASSRLANYEQYF. In nucleotides, the CDR3 is TGTGCCAGCAGTCGACTAGCGAATTACGAGCAGTACTTC.

This clonotype was counted a single time. A much larger clone differs by one base, so this may be a read error. The chain joins TRBV4-3 to TRBJ1-1, with D uncertain. The ends were cut back, 4 bases at V and 0 bases at J, with 15 bases in the middle. CDR1 is LGHNA and CDR2 is YSLEER in the germline V gene. CDR3 length: 16 amino acids. The CDR3 region has the DNA TGCGCCAGCAGCCTTACAATAGACGGCTTGAACACTGAAGCTTTCTTT. Translating it yields CASSLTIDGLNTEAFF.

This chain connects TRBV20-1 to TRBJ1-1, with D possibly matching TRBD1 (5 bases). V lost 6 bases to trimming and J lost 4 bases, with 15 bases between them. Per the germline V gene, CDR1 is DFQATT and CDR2 is SNEGSKA (reference sequence). The CDR3 is made up of 13 amino acids. The CDR3 region has the DNA TGCAGTGCCCCACCCGACAGCGTCACTGAAGCTTTCTTT. This encodes CSAPPDSVTEAFF.

The rearrangement uses TRBV7-9 and TRBJ2-3; D ambiguous. Germline V gene sequence: CDR1 SEHNR, CDR2 FQNEAQ (reference sequence). V lost 5 bases and J 5 bases, leaving 11 bases between the germline ends. This CDR3 contains 13 residues. The CDR3 nucleotides are TGTGCCAGCAGCCCGATGACGGGAGATACGCAGTATTTT. Protein sequence: CASSPMTGDTQYF.

In this sample, this clonotype turned up a few times. The chain is built from TRBV3-1 and TRBJ1-1; no reliable D call. The CDR3 runs 16 residues. CDR1 is LGHDT and CDR2 is YNNKEL in the germline V gene (reference sequence). With 10 bases removed from V and 0 bases from J, the gap between germline ends came to 21 bases. CDR3 DNA sequence: TGTGCCAACCTCCGGCGACGTCTAAATATGAACACTGAAGCTTTCTTT. It translates to CANLRRRLNMNTEAFF.

This clonotype turned up a few times. This chain uses TRBV12-3 or TRBV12-4 with TRBJ2-1; 10 bases match TRBD2. This CDR3 contains 17 residues. After removal of 0 bases from V and 3 bases from J, the junction contained 5 bases not matched to a gene. The CDR3, as DNA: TGTGCCAGCAGTTTAGCTGGAGGACTAGCGGTCTACAATGAGCAGTTCTTC. Encoded protein: CASSLAGGLAVYNEQFF.

With respect to this clonotype: The junction shows a germline mismatch at one end, possibly a read error. The gene calls are TRBV12-3 or TRBV12-4 and TRBJ2-1; 9 nucleotides align to TRBD1. The CDR3 spans 18 residues. CDR3 sequence reads: CAISLAKIWDRELNEQFF. For the CDR3, the DNA is TGTGCCATCAGTTTAGCGAAAATCTGGGACAGGGAATTGAATGAGCAGTTCTTC.

This clonotype was picked up a small number of times. The chain recombines TRBV20-1 with TRBJ2-2; no clear D gene. Between the trimmed V and J ends, which lost 1 base and 6 bases, there was a span of 12 bases. Per germline, CDR1 DFQATT and CDR2 SNEGSKA (reference sequence). This CDR3 has 14 amino acids. This chain's CDR3 is CSARASTRPGELFF. The DNA for the CDR3 is TGCAGTGCTAGAGCCTCAACAAGGCCCGGGGAGCTGTTTTTT.

The gene calls are TRBV5-1 and TRBJ2-7, with 10 positions matching TRBD1. J lost 6 bases, V lost 0 bases, and 3 bases had no gene match. Germline-derived CDR1 and CDR2 are SGHRS and YFSETQ. The CDR3 sequence is 14 residues long. DNA of the CDR3: TGCGCCAGCAGCTTGGCGGACAGGGGGAGCGAGCAGTACTTC. Its translation is CASSLADRGSEQYF. Full variable domain (missing parts from reference TRBV5-1 and TRBJ2-7): KAGVTQTPRYLIKTRGQQVTLSCSPISGHRSVSWYQQTPGQGLQFLFEYFSETQRNKGNFPGRFSGRQFSNSRSEMNVSTLELGDSALYLCASSLADRGSEQYFGPGTRLTVT.

This chain connects TRBV30 to TRBJ2-7; D tentatively fits TRBD1 or TRBD2 (6 bases each). The CDR3 has 14 residues. Germline lookup yields CDR1 GTSNPN and CDR2 SVGIG (reference sequence). Trimming removed 1 base from V and 2 bases from J, with 12 bases in between. CDR3 residues: CAWSERGRTYEQYF. The CDR3 coding sequence is TGTGCCTGGAGTGAGAGGGGGAGGACCTACGAGCAGTACTTC.

This clonotype was observed a handful of times. The chain carries TRBV29-1 and TRBJ2-1; 7 bases align to TRBD2. V gave up 5 bases and J gave up 8 bases; unmatched junction bases: 18. This CDR3 comprises 16 residues. Germline V gives CDR1 SQVTM, CDR2 ANQGSEA. CDR3: CSVYTTGLTSRYEQFF. Written as DNA, the CDR3 is TGCAGCGTTTATACAACGGGACTAACATCCAGATATGAGCAGTTCTTC.

V and J are TRBV28 and TRBJ2-3; possibly TRBD2 for D (6 bases). Trimming removed 11 bases from V and 2 bases from J, with 20 bases in between. The germline CDR1 and CDR2 sequences are MDHEN and SYDVKM. The CDR3 is made up of 15 amino acids. The CDR3 nucleotides read TGTGCCGCTCACCCCCCGGCGGGATCCACAGATACGCAGTATTTT. It encodes CAAHPPAGSTDTQYF. Based on the CDR3 plus reference TRBV28 and TRBJ2-3, the full variable domain is DVKVTQSSRYLVKRTGEKVFLECVQDMDHENMFWYRQDPGLGLRLIYFSYDVKMKEKGDIPEGYSVSREKKERFSLILESASTNQTSMYLCAAHPPAGSTDTQYFGPGTRLTVL.